The rows below give T cell receptor beta chains drawn from one sample of a study of blood T cell repertoires in COVID-19. Sequencing used immunoSEQ multiplex PCR; TCRdb keeps in-frame clones, though not all of them. The sample contains hundreds of thousands of clones, over 75% of which appear only once. The sequencing input was PBMCs or T cells enriched from blood (not recorded which). Receptor source: a woman aged 40 to 55 who had recovered from COVID-19. Both conserved end residues are part of each CDR3. Fields, in order: CDR3 protein, CDR3 DNA, CDR3 length, J gene, V gene, D gene, clone size. The D gene is left open where the match is weak. For some rows the clone size is stated as once, few or many, or as a class when expanded; others skip it.

CAALSPYEQYF TGTGCCGCTTTGAGCCCCTACGAGCAGTACTTC 11 TRBJ2-7 TRBV25-1 NA NA
CASCLRDIDQDPLHF TGTGCCAGCTGCCTAAGGGACATCGATCAGGATCCCCTCCACTTT 15 TRBJ1-6 TRBV3-1/TRBV3-2 NA few
CASSQAFRAQGAKQFF TGTGCCAGCAGCCAAGCTTTCCGGGCTCAGGGGGCTAAGCAGTTCTTC 16 TRBJ2-1 TRBV3-1/TRBV3-2 TRBD1 NA
CAWTLLSGNTIYF TGTGCCTGGACCCTGCTCAGTGGAAACACCATATATTTT 13 TRBJ1-3 TRBV30 NA NA
CASSQLPPDTGELFF TGTGCCAGCAGCCAACTGCCCCCAGACACCGGGGAGCTGTTTTTT 15 TRBJ2-2 TRBV3-1/TRBV3-2 NA NA
CASSYIQGTLNTEAFF TGTGCCAGCAGTTACATACAGGGGACATTAAACACTGAAGCTTTCTTT 16 TRBJ1-1 TRBV6-5 TRBD1 NA
CASSLATTIAGNTIYF TGTGCCAGCAGCTTAGCCACGACAATTGCTGGAAACACCATATATTTT 16 TRBJ1-3 TRBV11-2 NA once
CSFHGGTVGATDTQYF TGCAGCTTCCACGGAGGTACGGTAGGAGCGACAGATACGCAGTATTTT 16 TRBJ2-3 TRBV29-1 NA NA
CSASWDYQKTQYF TGCAGTGCTAGTTGGGACTACCAAAAGACCCAGTACTTC 13 TRBJ2-5 TRBV20-1 TRBD2 NA
CASSPEDTISSSPLHF TGTGCCAGCAGCCCCGAGGACACGATCTCGTCTTCACCCCTCCACTTT 16 TRBJ1-6 TRBV3-1/TRBV3-2 NA NA
CASSYSKGLYTGELFF TGTGCCAGCAGTTACTCGAAAGGACTCTACACCGGGGAGCTGTTTTTT 16 TRBJ2-2 TRBV6-2/TRBV6-3 NA NA
CASTPGGLSTDTQYF TGCGCCAGCACCCCGGGCGGGTTGAGCACAGATACGCAGTATTTT 15 TRBJ2-3 TRBV4-1 NA NA
CASSVRGTGEQFF TGTGCCAGCAGCGTACGCGGGACGGGTGAGCAGTTCTTC 13 TRBJ2-1 TRBV9 NA once
CSASNRAGSSSYEQYF TGCAGTGCTAGTAACCGGGCGGGCAGCTCTTCCTACGAGCAGTACTTC 16 TRBJ2-7 TRBV20-1 NA NA
CASSFVGGDGYTF TGTGCCAGCAGTTTTGTGGGGGGGGATGGCTACACCTTC 13 TRBJ1-2 TRBV27 NA NA
CASSFKAGGGEETQYF TGTGCCAGCAGTTTTAAGGCGGGGGGCGGGGAAGAGACCCAGTACTTC 16 TRBJ2-5 TRBV6-6 TRBD2 NA
CASRPFPGGRNYGYTF TGTGCCAGCAGACCCTTCCCAGGGGGCCGGAACTATGGCTACACCTTC 16 TRBJ1-2 TRBV6-7 TRBD1 NA
CASSSRLAGGEQYF TGTGCCAGCAGCTCCCGACTAGCGGGGGGCGAGCAGTACTTC 14 TRBJ2-7 TRBV7-2 TRBD2 NA
CASSPGGTSSLHTQYF TGTGCCAGCAGCCCGGGAGGGACTAGCAGCTTGCATACGCAGTATTTT 16 TRBJ2-3 TRBV3-1/TRBV3-2 TRBD2 NA
CASSQGQALHF TGTGCCAGCAGTCAGGGACAGGCCCTCCACTTT 11 TRBJ1-6 TRBV6-5 TRBD1 once
CASSFAVSGRYEQYF TGTGCCAGCAGCTTCGCGGTTAGCGGGAGATACGAGCAGTACTTC 15 TRBJ2-7 TRBV5-5 TRBD2 NA
CAWSVHRVSGNTIYF TGTGCCTGGAGTGTACACAGGGTCTCTGGAAACACCATATATTTT 15 TRBJ1-3 TRBV30 NA NA